This is a list of T cell receptor beta chains from one sample in a study of blood T cell repertoires in COVID-19. Clones were read by immunoSEQ multiplex PCR, and TCRdb kept only the in-frame ones, dropping some. The table shows approximately 210,000 clones, with about 77% occurring only once. The specimen was PBMCs or T cells enriched from blood (not recorded which). Receptors were obtained from a woman between 45 and 65 years old with acute COVID-19. CDR3s include the opening cysteine and the closing phenylalanine or tryptophan.

j_gene	v_gene	CDR3aa
TRBJ1-6	TRBV30	CAWSPTGKGPLHF
TRBJ1-6	TRBV11-2	CASNDRVGAPLHF
TRBJ1-6	TRBV28	CAATGIDSPLHF
TRBJ1-5	TRBV28	CASSFPQPSQPQHF
TRBJ2-6	TRBV2	CASSEARQVSGANVLTF
TRBJ1-1	TRBV4-2	CASSQLPRNTEAFF
TRBJ2-5	TRBV9	CASSGGTAVQETQYF
TRBJ1-1	TRBV5-1	CASSRAGTGYEDRTEAFF
TRBJ2-3	TRBV19	CASRDPGGGTTDTQYF
TRBJ2-5	TRBV6-2/TRBV6-3	CASSYSRRTGVQETQYF
TRBJ2-3	TRBV9	CASSESGARTDTQYF
TRBJ2-3	TRBV7-2	CASSLVVEPTDTQYF
TRBJ1-1	TRBV9	CASSVSAGPYSTEAFF
TRBJ1-6	TRBV5-1	CASRGPGGNSPLHF
TRBJ2-3	TRBV7-2	CASSLFPLAGVTSTDTQYF
TRBJ1-4	TRBV5-1	CASSPTQGTNEKLFF
TRBJ1-4	TRBV4-1	CASSQFLSGKLFF
TRBJ1-4	TRBV5-6	CASSLRGGNEKLFF
TRBJ1-5	TRBV10-1	CASSESLYQPQHF
TRBJ2-5	TRBV9	CASSAGGAEQETQYF
TRBJ1-3	TRBV28	CASSLQGAQGNTIYF
TRBJ2-2	TRBV5-4	CASNGGNAGELFF
TRBJ1-1	TRBV6-4	CASRATGGTEAFF
TRBJ1-6	TRBV6-5	CASKGTGTWGLHF
TRBJ2-5	TRBV9	CASSVASGGETQYF
TRBJ1-5	TRBV24-1	CATQGQLTDQPQHF
TRBJ1-4	TRBV5-1	CASSSSPGEKLFF
TRBJ1-3	TRBV19	CASIPTYRSSGNTIYF
TRBJ1-6	TRBV5-1	CASSDRQGHSPLHF
TRBJ1-1	TRBV5-1	CASSFPLDSPKNTEAFF
TRBJ1-5	TRBV18	CASSKTKREDQPQHF
TRBJ1-5	TRBV6-5	CASSYGQGAGQPQHF
TRBJ2-2	TRBV30	CAWKVRERVNTGELFF
TRBJ2-3	TRBV2	CASSEAGAGTHTDTQYF
TRBJ2-3	TRBV5-1	CASSPAASGGPDTQYF
TRBJ2-3	TRBV7-9	CASSSPGLATDTQYF
TRBJ2-1	TRBV19	CASSRLAGSHNEQFF
TRBJ2-1	TRBV3-1/TRBV3-2	CASSPTGLGHSYNEQFF
TRBJ2-2	TRBV18	CASSPKPGYTGELFF
TRBJ1-1	TRBV11-2	CASRPGGSSTEAFF